This TCR beta chain was sequenced during a study of CD8 T cells in Susac syndrome. CDR1 and CDR2 (germline): SGHNT, YYREEE (reference sequence). CDR3 length: 15 amino acids. It was negative isolation that provided the CD8+ and CD4+ T cells, whereas TEMRA cells were enriched by FACS. RNA, at about 0.5 to 1 ug, was reverse transcribed with random hexamers. The method of amplification for TCR beta CDR3 was immunoSEQ multiplex PCR, covering 54 Vbeta and 13 Jbeta. One entry per CDR3 protein results from TCRdb running MiXCR on the immunoSEQ multiplex PCR reads. Of approximately 160,000 distinct CDR3 sequences in the sample, approximately 95% were seen once. Concerning this clonotype itself: A junction boundary mismatches the germline segment, possibly from a read error.

The sequence was collected from a human donor with Susac syndrome. This rearrangement joins TRBV5-4 to TRBJ2-5; TRBD1 or TRBD2 may be the D gene (5 bases each). Source material: CD4+ T cells from PBMCs. CDR3 sequence (DNA): TGTGCCGGCAGCGAGACTACCGGGACGGGGGAGACCCAGTACTTC. It translates to CAGSETTGTGETQYF.